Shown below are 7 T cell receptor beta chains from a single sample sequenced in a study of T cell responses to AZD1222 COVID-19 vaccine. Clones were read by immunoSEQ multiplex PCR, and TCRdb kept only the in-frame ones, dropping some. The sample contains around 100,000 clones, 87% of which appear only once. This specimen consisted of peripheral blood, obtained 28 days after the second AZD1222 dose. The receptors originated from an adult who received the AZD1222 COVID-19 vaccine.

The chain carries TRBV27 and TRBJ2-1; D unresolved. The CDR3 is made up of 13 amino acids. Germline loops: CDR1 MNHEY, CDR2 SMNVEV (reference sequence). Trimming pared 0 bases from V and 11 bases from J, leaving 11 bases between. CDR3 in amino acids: CASSLSGRTQQFF. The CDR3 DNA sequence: TGTGCCAGCAGTTTATCTGGCCGGACCCAGCAGTTCTTC.

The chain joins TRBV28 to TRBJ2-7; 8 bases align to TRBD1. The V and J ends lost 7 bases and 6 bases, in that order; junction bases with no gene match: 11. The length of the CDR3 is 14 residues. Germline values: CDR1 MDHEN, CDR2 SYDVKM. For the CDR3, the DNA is TGTGCCAGCACCCCGGACAGGGTAGTTGGCGAGCAGTACTTC. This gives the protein CASTPDRVVGEQYF.

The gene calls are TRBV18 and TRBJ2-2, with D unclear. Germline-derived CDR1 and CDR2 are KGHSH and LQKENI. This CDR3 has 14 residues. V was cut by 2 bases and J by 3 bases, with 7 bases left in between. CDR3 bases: TGTGCCAGCTCACCAAGCCAGGACACCGGGGAGCTGTTTTTT. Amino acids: CASSPSQDTGELFF.

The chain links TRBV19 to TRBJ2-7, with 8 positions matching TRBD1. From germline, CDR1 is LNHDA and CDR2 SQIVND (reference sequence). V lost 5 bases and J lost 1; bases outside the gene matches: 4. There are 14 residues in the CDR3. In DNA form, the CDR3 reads TGTGCCAGTAGTCGGGACAGGCTATCCTACGAGCAGTACTTC. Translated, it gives CASSRDRLSYEQYF.

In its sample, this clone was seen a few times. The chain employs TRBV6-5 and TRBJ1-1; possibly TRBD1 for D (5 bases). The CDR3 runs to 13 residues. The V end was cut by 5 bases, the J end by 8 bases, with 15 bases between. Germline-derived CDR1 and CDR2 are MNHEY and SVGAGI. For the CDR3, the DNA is TGTGCCAGCAGTACTCGGGACTTGGGGGAAGCTTTCTTT. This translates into CASSTRDLGEAFF.

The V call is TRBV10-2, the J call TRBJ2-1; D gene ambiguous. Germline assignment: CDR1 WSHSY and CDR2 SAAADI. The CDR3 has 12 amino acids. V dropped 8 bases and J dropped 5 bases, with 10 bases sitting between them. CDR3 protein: CASQTEDNEQFF. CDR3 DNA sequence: TGCGCCAGCCAGACCGAGGACAATGAGCAGTTCTTC.

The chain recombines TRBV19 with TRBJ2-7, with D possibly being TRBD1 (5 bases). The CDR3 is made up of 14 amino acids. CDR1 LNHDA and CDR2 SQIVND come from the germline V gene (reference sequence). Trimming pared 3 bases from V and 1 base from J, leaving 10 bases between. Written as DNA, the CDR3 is TGTGCCAGTAGTATTGACAGTTTGTCCTACGAGCAGTACTTC. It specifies CASSIDSLSYEQYF.